Sequencing of this TCR beta chain was carried out in a study of cytomegalovirus exposure and HLA in healthy donors. There are 17 residues in the CDR3. The ends were cut back, 4 bases at V and 2 bases at J, with 15 bases in the middle. Germline CDR1 is SGHAT and CDR2 is FQDESV (reference sequence). This clone has only one observation. The antigen is unknown. General study results and limits: Most TCR beta V segments were productive about 90% or about 30% of the time in an earlier analysis.

PCR involved 60 Vbeta and 13 Jbeta primers. The data were produced by immunoSEQ multiplex PCR, yet TCRdb's version contains in-frame clones alone and is incomplete. The repertoire holds 100,000 to 120,000 clones, with over 70% as singletons. The sequenced sample was PBMCs. V gene TRBV11-1 combines with J gene TRBJ2-6, with a weak D call TRBD1 (5 bases). The clonotype was recovered from a woman aged 40 to 50 in good health and CMV-seropositive. The CDR3 DNA follows: TGTGCCAGCAGCTCCCCCCGTGACAGACCTGGGGCCAACGTCCTGACTTTC. This encodes CASSSPRDRPGANVLTF.